These T cell receptor beta chains were read from a single sample in a study of OX40 agonist ivuxolimab in advanced cancers. The method was immunoSEQ multiplex PCR; TCRdb's version includes in-frame clones alone and lacks a portion of them. Here the sample spans 55,000 to 75,000 clones, over 65% being singletons. The sequencing used CD4+ or CD8+ T cells sorted from blood, collected in a trial of the OX40 agonist ivuxolimab. The receptors come from an adult with an advanced solid tumor such as melanoma, head and neck, liver or kidney cancer. Both conserved end residues are part of each CDR3. The D gene is left open where the match is weak. Size values are once, few and many counts, or a class for expanded clones, and some rows have none.

CDR3nt,CDR3aa,j_gene,d_gene,abundance,v_gene
TGTGCCAGCAGCTTCAGCTACAGCTCTGGAAACACCATATATTTT,CASSFSYSSGNTIYF,TRBJ1-3,NA,NA,TRBV11-2
TGTGCCAGCAGCCAGACAGGGTCTAAAACCTACGAGCAGTACTTC,CASSQTGSKTYEQYF,TRBJ2-7,TRBD1,NA,TRBV5-5
TGCGCCAGCAGCTTCGGTATAGTGGGTACCGGGGAGCTGTTTTTT,CASSFGIVGTGELFF,TRBJ2-2,NA,NA,TRBV5-1
TGCGCCAGCAGCCCCAGTACAGGGTTCGGCTACACCTTC,CASSPSTGFGYTF,TRBJ1-2,NA,NA,TRBV4-3
TGTGCCAGCTCACTGGGACAGGGAGGCCAGCCCCAGCATTTT,CASSLGQGGQPQHF,TRBJ1-5,TRBD1,NA,TRBV18
TGTGCCAGCAGTTTAACTCTGAAGACTGGAAACACCATATATTTT,CASSLTLKTGNTIYF,TRBJ1-3,NA,NA,TRBV27
TGCGCCAGCACACCGGGCAGCTTGAACACTGAAGCTTTCTTT,CASTPGSLNTEAFF,TRBJ1-1,NA,NA,TRBV5-1
TGTGCCGCCGGACGGTCTAGAGTTTCCTACGAGCAGTACTTC,CAAGRSRVSYEQYF,TRBJ2-7,NA,NA,TRBV30
TGTGCCATCGCCCGCCAGGGTGACTATGGCTACACCTTC,CAIARQGDYGYTF,TRBJ1-2,NA,NA,TRBV10-3
TGTGCCAGCAGTTATGAACTCCCGGGCACAGATACGCAGTATTTT,CASSYELPGTDTQYF,TRBJ2-3,NA,few,TRBV6-6
TGTGCCAGCAGCCAATACGCGCGGGAGACAGCAGATACGCAGTATTTT,CASSQYARETADTQYF,TRBJ2-3,TRBD2,NA,TRBV4-2
TGTGCCACCAGCAGAGTGGCAGGTTCCCAATGGCCCCAGCATTTT,CATSRVAGSQWPQHF,TRBJ1-5,NA,NA,TRBV15
TGTGCCAGCAGGCCAGGACAGCCGGACACTGAAGCTTTCTTT,CASRPGQPDTEAFF,TRBJ1-1,NA,NA,TRBV6-5
TGCGCCAGCAGCTTGACTAGCGGCCAAGAGACCCAGTACTTC,CASSLTSGQETQYF,TRBJ2-5,TRBD2,few,TRBV5-1
TGTGCCAGCAGCTTCGGCGATGGCTTCAATGAGCAGTTCTTC,CASSFGDGFNEQFF,TRBJ2-1,NA,NA,TRBV7-2
TGTGCCACCAGCAGAGCGGGGTGGAACACTGAAGCTTTCTTT,CATSRAGWNTEAFF,TRBJ1-1,NA,NA,TRBV15
TGTGCCAGCAGCCCAGGAAGGGTCTATGGCTACACCTTC,CASSPGRVYGYTF,TRBJ1-2,NA,NA,TRBV5-6
TGTGCCAGCAGCGTAGTCGGGGGAGCAGATACGCAGTATTTT,CASSVVGGADTQYF,TRBJ2-3,NA,NA,TRBV9
TGTGCCAGCAGTGGGACTAGCGGATGGGTTAATGAGCAGTTCTTC,CASSGTSGWVNEQFF,TRBJ2-1,TRBD2,NA,TRBV6-1
TGTGCCAGCAGCCCTCGGACAGGGGTTGGCAATCAGCCCCAGCATTTT,CASSPRTGVGNQPQHF,TRBJ1-5,TRBD1,once,TRBV7-3
TGTGCCAGTAGTAAACAACAGGAAAATCAGCCCCAGCATTTT,CASSKQQENQPQHF,TRBJ1-5,NA,NA,TRBV19
TGTGCCAGCAGTTACTCGGCGGGCGTCACGGGGGAGCAGTACTTC,CASSYSAGVTGEQYF,TRBJ2-7,NA,NA,TRBV6-5
TGCGCCAGCAGCCTCAGGACAGAGAACTACGAGCAGTACTTC,CASSLRTENYEQYF,TRBJ2-7,NA,NA,TRBV5-1
TGTGCCAGCAGTAAGGAAAGGGGGCGCGCTCAGCCCCAGCATTTT,CASSKERGRAQPQHF,TRBJ1-5,TRBD1,NA,TRBV27
TGTGCCAGCAGTACTCGACAGTACATGAACACTGAAGCTTTCTTT,CASSTRQYMNTEAFF,TRBJ1-1,NA,NA,TRBV6-1
TGTGCCAGCAGCGTAGGGACAGGCCGACAAACGGCTTTCTTT,CASSVGTGRQTAFF,TRBJ1-1,TRBD1,NA,TRBV9
TGTGCCAGGGGGACAGGGGGCAATGAGCAGTTCTTC,CARGTGGNEQFF,TRBJ2-1,TRBD1,few,TRBV2
TGTGCCAGCAGCTTAGAGGCAATCCCGCCTTACGAGCAGTACTTC,CASSLEAIPPYEQYF,TRBJ2-7,NA,NA,TRBV7-2
TGTGCCAGTAGTATGGACAGATCAAGCCAAGAGACCCAGTACTTC,CASSMDRSSQETQYF,TRBJ2-5,NA,NA,TRBV19
TGTGCCTGGAGAGGAAGGGAGACCAGGGCTGAAGCTTTCTTT,CAWRGRETRAEAFF,TRBJ1-1,NA,few,TRBV30
TGTGCCAGCAGCCCCATTCCCTGGGAGACCCAGTACTTC,CASSPIPWETQYF,TRBJ2-5,NA,NA,TRBV7-9
TGTGCCAGCAGCTTATACGAAACCCCCCGGGCTAACTATGGCTACACCTTC,CASSLYETPRANYGYTF,TRBJ1-2,NA,NA,TRBV7-2
TGTGCCAGCAGCTCAAGCGGGGCGAACACCGGGGAGCTGTTTTTT,CASSSSGANTGELFF,TRBJ2-2,TRBD2,few,TRBV7-6
TGTGCCAGCACCCGGGGAGAGACCCAGTACTTC,CASTRGETQYF,TRBJ2-5,NA,NA,TRBV11-3
TGTGCCAGCAGTGCAGACAGGAGAAACATTCAGTACTTC,CASSADRRNIQYF,TRBJ2-4,NA,NA,TRBV6-1
TGTGCCAGCTCACCCCGGGCCAACCAAGAGACCCAGTACTTC,CASSPRANQETQYF,TRBJ2-5,NA,NA,TRBV18
TGCGCCAGCAGCTTGGCCGGTAGCGGGGGGTTGTACGAGCAGTACTTC,CASSLAGSGGLYEQYF,TRBJ2-7,TRBD2,NA,TRBV5-1
TGTGCCAGCAGCCTATGGGGGCGGGAGGGCCTTGTAGATACGCAGTATTTT,CASSLWGREGLVDTQYF,TRBJ2-3,TRBD2,NA,TRBV4-2
TGTGCCAGCAGTGAAGCTTGGGGCAGGGGCCTGAGGGGCACTGAAGCTTTCTTT,CASSEAWGRGLRGTEAFF,TRBJ1-1,NA,NA,TRBV6-1
TGTGCCAGCAGCGGTGCGGGGGGGTATGGCTACACCTTC,CASSGAGGYGYTF,TRBJ1-2,NA,NA,TRBV9
TGTGCCAGCAGCGCCCGGTGGGGGGAGACCCAGTACTTC,CASSARWGETQYF,TRBJ2-5,NA,NA,TRBV11-3
TGTGCCATACAAGGGACAGGTGAAAATGAAAAACTGTTTTTT,CAIQGTGENEKLFF,TRBJ1-4,TRBD1,NA,TRBV19
TGTGCCAGCAGCGTAGATCGTAATGGGGTTGGGACAGGAGTGTGCAATCAGCCCCAGCATTTT,CASSVDRNGVGTGVCNQPQHF,TRBJ1-5,TRBD1,NA,TRBV9
TGTGCCAGCAGTGACCAACAGGGGAAGGGGGCCGGGGAGCTGTTTTTT,CASSDQQGKGAGELFF,TRBJ2-2,TRBD1,NA,TRBV6-1
TGTGCCAGCAGCGATAAGGCCGTCTCTGGAAACACCATATATTTT,CASSDKAVSGNTIYF,TRBJ1-3,NA,NA,TRBV6-6
TGTGCCAGCAGCCAGAGACAGGGGGCTACGAATGAGCAGTTCTTC,CASSQRQGATNEQFF,TRBJ2-1,TRBD1,NA,TRBV7-9
TGCGCCAGCAAAACAGGGGGAGGGAACACTGAAGCTTTCTTT,CASKTGGGNTEAFF,TRBJ1-1,TRBD1,NA,TRBV10-2
TGTGCCAGCCGACTCCCCCCCTCCTACGAGCAGTACTTC,CASRLPPSYEQYF,TRBJ2-7,NA,NA,TRBV6-6
TGCGCCAGCAGCCATGGGGAAGCCGATAGTGAAAAACTGTTTTTT,CASSHGEADSEKLFF,TRBJ1-4,NA,NA,TRBV4-1
TGCGCCAGCAGCTTAGGGGAATCAGTCTACGAGCAGTACTTC,CASSLGESVYEQYF,TRBJ2-7,NA,NA,TRBV5-1
TGTGCCAGCAGCGGGGACTCAACCGGGGAGCTGTTTTTT,CASSGDSTGELFF,TRBJ2-2,NA,NA,TRBV6-1
TGTGCCAGCAGGGAAACAGGACAGAGTAATGAAAAACTGTTTTTT,CASRETGQSNEKLFF,TRBJ1-4,NA,medium-sized,TRBV2
TGTGCCAGCAGCTTAAGAGTAGGGGGAAACCAAGAGACCCAGTACTTC,CASSLRVGGNQETQYF,TRBJ2-5,NA,NA,TRBV7-9
TGTGCCAGCAGCCCCCGACCGATGAACACTGAAGCTTTCTTT,CASSPRPMNTEAFF,TRBJ1-1,NA,NA,TRBV9
TGTGCCAGCAGCCCGATCAGGAACACTGAAGCTTTCTTT,CASSPIRNTEAFF,TRBJ1-1,NA,NA,TRBV14
TGTGCCAGCAGGTCTAGCGGGTCCACAGATACGCAGTATTTT,CASRSSGSTDTQYF,TRBJ2-3,TRBD2,NA,TRBV7-3
TGTGCCAGCAGCTTGGCGACAGGGAATTCACCCCTCCACTTT,CASSLATGNSPLHF,TRBJ1-6,TRBD1,NA,TRBV5-4
TGTGCCAGCAGTGCAGTGGGAGGAAGCACAGATACGCAGTATTTT,CASSAVGGSTDTQYF,TRBJ2-3,NA,NA,TRBV6-4